This T cell receptor beta chain is drawn from a study of cytomegalovirus exposure and HLA in healthy donors. Overall study findings and caveats: In presence/absence analyses, roughly uniform sequencing depth across donors was assumed. The classifier was said to identify cytomegalovirus status with high specificity and sensitivity. Sequence variants that were highly shared formed a cluster that was likely a sequencing artifact. The authors listed 180 or so TCR beta chains as cytomegalovirus-associated.

Researchers ran the PCR with 60 Vbeta and 13 Jbeta primers. Here immunoSEQ multiplex PCR was the method, and the copy in TCRdb shows in-frame clones only, minus some. The repertoire has 120,000 or so clones, around 81% of them found once; the top ten carry about 1.2%. The CDR3 runs to 15 residues. Trimming took off 5 bases at V and 3 bases at J, with 17 bases between the two ends. The germline gives CDR1 SGHRS, CDR2 YFSETQ. In regard to this clone: Its antigen is as yet unknown.

This rearrangement joins TRBV5-1 to TRBJ1-2, with TRBD1 as a possible D gene (5 bases). The sample comprised PBMCs. The sequence was collected from a female donor in good health and CMV-seronegative. The DNA for the CDR3 is TGCGCCAGCAGGCGTGGGGCCGGGTCTGACTATGGCTACACCTTC. Translating gives CASRRGAGSDYGYTF.